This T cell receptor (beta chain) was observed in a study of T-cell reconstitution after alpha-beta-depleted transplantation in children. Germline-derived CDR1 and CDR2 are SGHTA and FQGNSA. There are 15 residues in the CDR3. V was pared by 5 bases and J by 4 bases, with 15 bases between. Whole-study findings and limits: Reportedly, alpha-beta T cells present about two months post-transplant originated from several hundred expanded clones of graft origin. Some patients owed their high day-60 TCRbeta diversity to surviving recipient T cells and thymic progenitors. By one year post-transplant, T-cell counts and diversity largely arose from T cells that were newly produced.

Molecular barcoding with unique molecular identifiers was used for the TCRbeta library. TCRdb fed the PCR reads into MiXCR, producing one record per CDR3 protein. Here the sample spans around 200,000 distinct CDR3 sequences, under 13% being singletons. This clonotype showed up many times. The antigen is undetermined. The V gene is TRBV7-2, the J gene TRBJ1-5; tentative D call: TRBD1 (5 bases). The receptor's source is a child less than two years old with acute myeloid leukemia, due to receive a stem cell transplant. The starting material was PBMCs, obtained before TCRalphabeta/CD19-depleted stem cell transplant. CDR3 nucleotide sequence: TGTGCCAGCAGCCCCTATCAGGGAACGAATCAGCCCCAGCATTTT. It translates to CASSPYQGTNQPQHF. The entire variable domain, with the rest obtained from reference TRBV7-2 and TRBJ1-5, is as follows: GAGVSQSPSNKVTEKGKDVELRCDPISGHTALYWYRQSLGQGLEFLIYFQGNSAPDKSGLPSDRFSAERTGGSVSTLTIQRTQQEDSAVYLCASSPYQGTNQPQHFGDGTRLSIL.